This TCR beta chain was recorded in a study of control samples from healthy donors and cancer patients. Some clones are missing from TCRdb's copy, which holds only in-frame ones; the method was immunoSEQ multiplex PCR. This sample has fewer than 110,000 clones, with around 88% found just once. The V gene lost 3 bases and the J gene lost 3 bases, with 17 bases spanning the gap. The CDR3 extends over 15 amino acids. Germline V gives CDR1 SQVTM, CDR2 ANQGSEA. The sample taken for sequencing was PBMCs. This chain joins TRBV29-1 and TRBJ1-2, with D perhaps matching TRBD1 (5 bases). The clonotype was recovered from a man in his fifties or sixties with lung cancer. This CDR3 is CSVERGRASHYGYTF. CDR3 coding DNA: TGCAGCGTTGAGCGGGGCAGAGCTTCCCACTATGGCTACACCTTC. The entire variable domain, with the rest obtained from reference TRBV29-1 and TRBJ1-2, is as follows: SAVISQKPSRDICQRGTSLTIQCQVDSQVTMMFWYRQQPGQSLTLIATANQGSEATYESGFVIDKFPISRPNLTFSTLTVSNMSPEDSSIYLCSVERGRASHYGYTFGSGTRLTVV.